The T cell receptor beta chain under discussion was sequenced for a study of CD8+ T cells in alopecia areata. Study observations and caveats: Uncertain still, given a single nonresponder, is whether baseline CD8+ expansion links to response.

For this clone: Antigen: not known.

Treatment in this sample: oral pan-JAK inhibitor, 5-10 mg twice daily. Reverse transcription of extracted RNA yielded cDNA, which provided the sequencing template. This table comes from immunoSEQ multiplex PCR, and its TCRdb copy is limited to in-frame clones, with some not included. The sample includes 200,000 or so clones, 58% of them seen just once. The receptor was derived from a human donor with alopecia areata. The specimen was CD4+ T cells sorted from blood, collected at week 24, from a patient treated with tofacitinib.

The CDR3 coding sequence is TGTGCCAGCAGCCCGGACAGGACAAATCAGCCCCAGCATTTT. It translates to CASSPDRTNQPQHF. The chain joins TRBV9 to TRBJ1-5; 7 nucleotides line up with TRBD1. The CDR3 is 14 amino acids. The J segment lost 4 bases and the V segment lost 4 bases, leaving 5 bases of the junction unmatched. The germline V gene has CDR1 SGDLS and CDR2 YYNGEE.